The 25 T cell receptor beta chains below were found in one sample sequenced in a study of kidney transplant recipient with SARS-CoV-2 infection. TCRdb processed the reads anew with MiXCR; each CDR3 protein has one entry. Counted here are 200,000 to 250,000 distinct CDR3 sequences, around 26% occurring once; the ten biggest clones make up 6% to 8.5%. The sequences come from a blood sample, collected at baseline and between days 110 and 120 from a kidney transplant recipient. The origin of the receptors is a young adult male patient who had COVID-19 and was a kidney transplant recipient. The graft donor may have given rise to some T cells.

With respect to this clonotype: A much more abundant neighbour one base away suggests this may be a read error. The final CDR3 position lacks the conserved phenylalanine or tryptophan, pointing to a likely read error. The chain is built from TRBV19 and TRBJ2-6, with 9 bases fitting TRBD1. J lost 6 bases, V lost 5 bases, and 11 bases had no gene match. CDR3 length: 17 amino acids. Germline CDR1 is LNHDA and CDR2 is SQIVND (reference sequence). CDR3 protein: CASSPGTGSIEANVLTL. CDR3 sequence (DNA): TGTGCCAGTAGTCCCGGGACAGGGTCTATCGAGGCCAACGTCCTGACTCTC.

This clonotype was recorded many times. A read error may produce the germline difference seen at one junction end. This chain uses TRBV5-1 with TRBJ1-4; possible D gene TRBD1, 5 bases. The CDR3 consists of 14 residues. From germline, CDR1 is SGHRS and CDR2 YFSETQ. In DNA, the CDR3 is TGTGCCAGCAGCTTAGCGGGAGGGGATGAAAAACTGTTTTTT. Translating it yields CASSLAGGDEKLFF.

This sequence joins TRBV6-6 and TRBJ2-1; D could derive from TRBD1 or TRBD2 (5 bases each). This CDR3 region has 15 residues. Germline V gene sequence: CDR1 MNHNY, CDR2 SVGAGI (reference sequence). V shed 6 bases and J shed 6 bases, with 18 bases lying between them. CDR3 in amino acids: CASSRSREYFNEQFF. The CDR3 coding sequence is TGTGCCAGCAGCCGAAGCAGGGAGTACTTCAATGAGCAGTTCTTC.

In this sample, this clonotype turned up many times. The chain combines TRBV11-2 with TRBJ2-1; the D is unclear. Trimming shortened V by 5 bases and J by 5 bases, and 16 bases separated the two germline ends. This CDR3 region has 15 residues. CDR1 is SGHAT and CDR2 is FQNNGV in the germline V gene. The DNA of the CDR3 is TGTGCCAGCAGCCCCCCAAATCCGAATAACAATGAGCAGTTCTTC. Encoded protein: CASSPPNPNNNEQFF. The entire variable domain, with the rest obtained from reference TRBV11-2 and TRBJ2-1, is as follows: EAGVAQSPRYKIIEKRQSVAFWCNPISGHATLYWYQQILGQGPKLLIQFQNNGVVDDSQLPKDRFSAERLKGVDSTLKIQPAKLEDSAVYLCASSPPNPNNNEQFFGPGTRLTVL.

Ten or more counts support this clonotype. The chain uses TRBV5-5 and TRBJ1-2; D is ambiguous. Trimming shortened V by 6 bases and J by 4 bases, and 22 bases separated the two germline ends. Germline V gene lookup returns CDR1 SGHKS and CDR2 YYEKEE (reference sequence). This CDR3 comprises 16 residues. The CDR3 sequence is CASIARVSRKTYGYTF. The DNA for the CDR3 is TGTGCCAGCATTGCACGTGTCTCGCGAAAGACCTATGGCTACACCTTC.

In the case of this clonotype: This may come from a read error, since a much larger clone is one base off. The chain is built from TRBV4-1 and TRBJ1-3; D is possibly TRBD1 (5 bases). The CDR3 is 16 residues long. CDR1 is MGHRA and CDR2 is YSYEKL in the germline V gene. With 8 bases removed from V and 0 bases from J, the gap between germline ends came to 17 bases. CDR3 sequence (DNA): TGCGCCAGCCGTGGGGACGGATCCTTCTCTGGAAACACCATATATTTT. Amino acids: CASRGDGSFSGNTIYF.

The DNA of the CDR3 is TGTGCCAGCAGTTACGGTGGGGCCGGGACAGGACGATATGAGCAGTTCTTC. Translating gives CASSYGGAGTGRYEQFF. The V gene is TRBV6-2 or TRBV6-3, the J gene TRBJ2-1, with 8 bases identical to TRBD1. Per germline, CDR1 MNHEY and CDR2 SVGEGT. J lost 8 bases, V lost 2 bases, and 14 bases had no gene match. The CDR3 has 17 amino acids.

As concerns this clonotype: A read error may be the cause here, since a much bigger clone is one base away. The V call is TRBV12-3 or TRBV12-4, the J call TRBJ2-1; 7 bases are a match to TRBD2. Trimming removed 6 bases from V and 9 bases from J; junction bases left unmatched: 11. The length of the CDR3 is 14 residues. The chain's CDR3 is CASSPSGATGEQFF. CDR3 DNA: TGTGCCAGCAGCCCTAGCGGTGCGACTGGTGAGCAGTTCTTC.

This rearrangement joins TRBV5-8 to TRBJ1-2; D is unresolved. This CDR3 has 16 residues. The ends were cut back, 6 bases at V and 4 bases at J, with 22 bases in the middle. The germline V gene has CDR1 SGHTS and CDR2 YDEGEE. CDR3 loop: CASIYFHPRKTYGYTF. As DNA, the CDR3 is TGTGCCAGCATATATTTTCATCCACGAAAGACCTATGGCTACACCTTC.

This clonotype was detected ten times or more. This chain joins TRBV6-1 and TRBJ2-7, with D tentatively TRBD1 (5 bases). The CDR3 sequence is 12 residues long. The V gene's germline CDR1 is MNHNS and CDR2 SASEGT. Trimming took 6 bases from V and 6 from J, leaving 12 bases between them. The CDR3 region is CASSLQGLEQYV. The CDR3 nucleotides are TGTGCCAGCAGCCTGCAGGGTCTCGAGCAGTACGTC.

The rearrangement links TRBV9 to TRBJ1-1, with 7 bases fitting TRBD1. Germline CDR1 is SGDLS and CDR2 is YYNGEE. Losses at the gene ends were 3 bases for V and 5 bases for J; bases not matched to a gene: 7. The CDR3 spans 14 residues. CDR3 coding DNA: TGTGCCAGCAGCGACCCGACAGGGCGGACTGAAGCTTTCTTT. Translation gives CASSDPTGRTEAFF.

At least ten counts were recorded for this clonotype. The chain couples TRBV3-2 to TRBJ2-1; the table names TRBD2, a call not compared with the DNA. TRBV3-2 is listed as a pseudogene. This CDR3 has 12 residues. The CDR3 DNA follows: TGTGCCAGCAGCCGGACTAGCACTGAGCAGTTCTTC. This gives the protein CASSRTSTEQFF.

This clonotype was detected ten times or more. The J gene is TRBJ1-2, the V gene TRBV6-6, with TRBD1 as a possible D gene (6 bases). Trimming cost V 2 bases and J 8 bases, with 15 bases left between them. CDR1 and CDR2 from the germline V gene are MNHNY and SVGAGI (reference sequence). This CDR3 is 14 amino acids long. The CDR3 coding sequence is TGTGCCAGCAGTTACAATGGGGGCACGAAGGGCTACACCTTC. Translated: CASSYNGGTKGYTF.

The rearrangement joins TRBV20-1 to TRBJ2-4; perhaps TRBD1 as D (5 bases). The germline gives CDR1 DFQATT, CDR2 SNEGSKA (reference sequence). CDR3 length: 10 amino acids. Trimming took 7 bases from V and 4 from J, leaving 5 bases between them. The CDR3 here is CSGQKNIQYF. The DNA for the CDR3 is TGCAGTGGACAGAAAAACATTCAGTACTTC.

This clonotype was picked up a small number of times. The V and J genes are TRBV9 and TRBJ2-6; 8 nucleotides align to TRBD2. Losses at the gene ends were 0 bases for V and 0 bases for J; bases not matched to a gene: 8. Looked up from germline, CDR1 is SGDLS and CDR2 is YYNGEE. The CDR3 loop spans 19 amino acids. The CDR3 sequence: CASSVAGGGYGSGANVLTF. The CDR3 region has the DNA TGTGCCAGCAGCGTAGCGGGGGGGGGCTACGGCTCTGGGGCCAACGTCCTGACTTTC. Combining the CDR3 with reference TRBV9 and TRBJ2-6 gives the whole variable domain DSGVTQTPKHLITATGQRVTLRCSPRSGDLSVYWYQQSLDQGLQFLIQYYNGEERAKGNILERFSAQQFPDLHSELNLSSLELGDSALYFCASSVAGGGYGSGANVLTFGAGSRLTVL.

The table lists this clonotype with a count of one. A much larger clone lies one base from this, so it may be a read error. The chain links TRBV6-4 to TRBJ1-2; D gene ambiguous. Germline CDR1 reads MRHNA; CDR2 reads SNTAGT. There are 17 residues in the CDR3. The ends were cut back, 5 bases at V and 4 bases at J, with 23 bases in the middle. In nucleotides, the CDR3 is TGTGCCAGCAGTCGGTACGGCTCACACGGAACGACCTATGGCTACACCTTC. Translation: CASSRYGSHGTTYGYTF.

In this sample, this clonotype turned up many times. This sequence joins TRBV3-1 and TRBJ2-2; D not certain. The germline gives CDR1 LGHDT, CDR2 YNNKEL (reference sequence). With 5 bases removed from V and 5 bases from J, the gap between germline ends came to 24 bases. The CDR3 runs to 18 residues. CDR3 sequence reads: CASSTIAPISGLTGELFF. In DNA form, the CDR3 reads TGTGCCAGCAGCACCATAGCTCCCATTTCAGGCTTGACCGGGGAGCTGTTTTTT.

A word on this clonotype: A clone one base away is much larger, so this may be a read error. The CDR3 loop reads CASSVEGRVGGYTF. DNA for the CDR3: TGTGCCAGTAGTGTAGAGGGCAGGGTGGGAGGCTACACCTTC. The gene calls are TRBV19 and TRBJ1-2; D is perhaps TRBD1 (5 bases). This CDR3 spans 14 amino acids. The germline gives CDR1 LNHDA, CDR2 SQIVND (reference sequence).

About this clonotype itself: This may stem from a read error, because a much larger clone lies one nucleotide away. V and J are TRBV11-2 and TRBJ1-3, with a weak D call TRBD1 (6 bases). V lost 0 bases, J lost 0 bases, and 12 bases lay in between. The CDR3 runs to 17 residues. The germline CDR1 and CDR2 sequences are SGHAT and FQNNGV. For the CDR3, the DNA is TGTGCCAGCAGCTTAGAGGGCAGGGGAGTCTCTGGAAACACCATATATTTT. As protein: CASSLEGRGVSGNTIYF.

About this clonotype: A read error may explain this, as a much larger clone is one base away. Here the CDR3 omits its conserved ending phenylalanine or tryptophan, so a read error is the likely source. The chain links TRBV7-9 to TRBJ1-2; tentatively, D is TRBD1 (5 bases). V was cut by 5 bases and J by 5 bases, with 18 bases left in between. The germline CDR1 and CDR2 sequences are SEHNR and FQNEAQ (reference sequence). This CDR3 is built from 15 residues. CDR3 bases: TGTGCCAGCAGCCAGACAGACGGTGCGGGATATGGCTACACCCTC. Translating it yields CASSQTDGAGYGYTL.

This clonotype came up once. This sequence may be a read error, since a much larger clone differs from it by one base. The V call is TRBV6-1, the J call TRBJ2-6; a possible D gene is TRBD1 (5 bases). Per the germline V gene, CDR1 is MNHNS and CDR2 is SASEGT. The CDR3 spans 14 residues. The CDR3 here is CASSAFLGADVLTF. Here the CDR3 DNA reads TGTGCCAGCAGTGCGTTCCTTGGGGCCGACGTCCTGACTTTC.

With regard to this clonotype: This may be a read error: a much more frequent sequence differs by one nucleotide. The genes are TRBV19 and TRBJ1-5; TRBD1 is a possible D gene (5 bases). In germline, CDR1 is LNHDA, CDR2 SQIVND (reference sequence). CDR3 length: 15 residues. V was clipped by 7 bases and J by 0 bases, with 13 bases between them. This CDR3 reads CASISGTYSNQPQHF. In nucleotides, the CDR3 is TGTGCCAGTATTTCCGGGACCTATAGCAATCAGCCCCAGCATTTT.

Notes on this clonotype: A much larger clone is a single base away; this may be a read error. The genes are TRBV7-6 and TRBJ1-3; tentatively, D is TRBD1 (6 bases). The CDR3 is made up of 18 amino acids. Germline V CDR1 and CDR2: SGHVS, FNYEAQ. CDR3 DNA sequence: TGTGCCAGCAGCTTTGGGGACATCTCGGACGGCTCTGGAAACACCACATATTTT. It is translated as CASSFGDISDGSGNTTYF.

About this clonotype: Since a much larger clone is just one base distant, this may be a read error. The chain is built from TRBV5-4 and TRBJ1-2; D remains ambiguous. This CDR3 has 16 residues. CDR1 and CDR2 from the germline V gene are SGHNT and YYREEE (reference sequence). The chain's CDR3 is CASLHRVPGKTYGHTF. CDR3 sequence (DNA): TGTGCCAGCTTGCATCGCGTACCAGGAAAGACCTATGGCCACACCTTC.

This clonotype was counted a few times. This rearrangement joins TRBV28 to TRBJ2-3, with D unresolved. Germline V gene data show CDR1 as MDHEN and CDR2 as SYDVKM. With 6 bases removed from V and 1 base from J, the gap between germline ends came to 8 bases. CDR3 length: 13 residues. CDR3 protein: CASRGTGTDTQYF. The CDR3 coding sequence is TGTGCCAGCAGGGGTACGGGCACAGATACGCAGTATTTT.